The clone carrying this T cell receptor beta chain was detected only once. This sample was included in a study of cytomegalovirus exposure and HLA in healthy donors. V was clipped by 0 bases and J by 5 bases, with 10 bases between them. Germline V gives CDR1 ENHRY, CDR2 SYGVKD. This CDR3 contains 14 residues. The PCR was carried out with 60 Vbeta primers and 13 Jbeta primers. Produced via immunoSEQ multiplex PCR; TCRdb's table is partial and in-frame only. Altogether some 120,000 clones are present, roughly 71% being singletons, with the ten largest covering around 3.9%. All the people who gave samples were healthy bone marrow donors.

The receptor was isolated from a woman aged 50 to 60 in good health and CMV-seropositive. J is TRBJ2-5 and V is TRBV10-3; D is possibly TRBD1 (5 bases). The sequenced sample was PBMCs. The CDR3: CAISESFSGETQYF. In DNA, the CDR3 is TGTGCCATCAGTGAGTCGTTCTCAGGGGAGACCCAGTACTTC.